One sample yielded the 27 T cell receptor beta chains listed below, sequenced in a study of blood T cell repertoires in COVID-19. This table comes from immunoSEQ multiplex PCR, and its TCRdb copy is limited to in-frame clones, with some not included. In the table there are about 220,000 clones, around 87% of which are singletons. The specimen sequenced was PBMCs or T cells enriched from blood (not recorded which). The source of these receptors is a woman between 18 and 30 years old in a cohort exposed to, infected with or recovered from COVID-19 (not recorded which).

V gene TRBV11-3 combines with J gene TRBJ1-3; D not certain. CDR3 length: 16 amino acids. Germline V gene sequence: CDR1 SGHNT, CDR2 YENEEA. V dropped 5 bases and J dropped 3 bases, with 17 bases sitting between them. In DNA, the CDR3 is TGTGCCAGCAGCCCACCAGCGGGGTTTGTTGGAAACACCATATATTTT. Translation gives CASSPPAGFVGNTIYF.

The J gene is TRBJ2-7, the V gene TRBV18; TRBD1 is a possible D gene (6 bases). The CDR3 sequence is 14 residues long. Germline V gene data show CDR1 as KGHSH and CDR2 as LQKENI. V was clipped by 3 bases and J by 5 bases, with 14 bases between them. The CDR3 reads CASSPQGTQDEQYF. The CDR3 coding sequence is TGTGCCAGCTCACCGCAGGGGACCCAGGACGAGCAGTACTTC. Full variable domain (remainder filled in from reference TRBV18 and TRBJ2-7): NAGVMQNPRHLVRRRGQEARLRCSPMKGHSHVYWYRQLPEEGLKFMVYLQKENIIDESGMPKERFSAEFPKEGPSILRIQQVVRGDSAAYFCASSPQGTQDEQYFGPGTRLTVT.

This sequence joins TRBV27 and TRBJ1-1, with D perhaps matching TRBD1 (5 bases). The CDR3 contains 14 residues. V shed 3 bases and J shed 5 bases, with 13 bases lying between them. The germline V gene has CDR1 MNHEY and CDR2 SMNVEV (reference sequence). CDR3 sequence: CASSLGPGWTEAFF. CDR3 in DNA: TGTGCCAGCAGTTTGGGGCCTGGGTGGACTGAAGCTTTCTTT.

CDR3 coding DNA: TGTGCCAGTAGTATGGGACTAACCTACGAGCAGTACTTC. Translated: CASSMGLTYEQYF. The rearrangement joins TRBV19 to TRBJ2-7; 7 bases are a match to TRBD2. Germline V CDR1 and CDR2: LNHDA, SQIVND (reference sequence). The CDR3 contains 13 residues. The trim removed 3 bases at V and 2 bases at J, leaving 1 base unmatched.

The chain combines TRBV4-1 with TRBJ2-1, with 8 bases lining up with TRBD2. The CDR3 is made up of 16 amino acids. V shed 2 bases and J 1 base; nucleotides not matched to a gene: 4. Germline CDR1 reads MGHRA; CDR2 reads YSYEKL. CDR3 amino acids: CASSQSGGRSYNEQFF. For the CDR3, the DNA is TGCGCCAGCAGCCAATCGGGCGGGAGGTCCTACAATGAGCAGTTCTTC.

V and J are TRBV16 and TRBJ1-5, with D maybe TRBD1 (6 bases). This CDR3 region has 14 residues. Trimming left V 4 bases short and J 6 bases short, with 13 bases between. The germline gives CDR1 KGHSY, CDR2 FQNENV. CDR3 sequence (DNA): TGTGCCAGCAGCCTTAACAGGGCAGGTCAGCCCCAGCATTTT. It specifies CASSLNRAGQPQHF.

The chain uses TRBV5-5 and TRBJ2-5; D is perhaps TRBD2 (6 bases). The CDR3 length is 15 residues. The V gene's germline CDR1 is SGHKS and CDR2 YYEKEE (reference sequence). V lost 0 bases and J 5 bases, leaving 14 bases between the germline ends. The CDR3 spells CASSLAPPREETQYF. The CDR3 nucleotides are TGTGCCAGCAGCTTGGCCCCCCCACGGGAGGAGACCCAGTACTTC.

This clone was found once. The chain recombines TRBV3-1 (or the pseudogene TRBV3-2) with TRBJ2-3; 9 bases fit TRBD2. The ends lost 4 bases at V and 0 bases at J; junction bases unmatched: 2. The CDR3 extends over 15 amino acids. Germline CDR1 is LGHDT and CDR2 is YNNKEL (reference sequence). CDR3 residues: CASSPGTSSTDTQYF. CDR3 in DNA: TGTGCCAGCAGCCCAGGGACTAGCAGCACAGATACGCAGTATTTT.

V usage is TRBV5-1 and J usage is TRBJ2-2, with TRBD2 identical over 13 bases. Looked up from germline, CDR1 is SGHRS and CDR2 is YFSETQ. The CDR3 has 16 residues. V shed 4 bases, J shed 4 bases, and the junction held 4 bases outside the gene matches. CDR3 region: CASSPTSGGITGELFF. The CDR3 nucleotides are TGCGCCAGCAGCCCGACTAGCGGGGGGATCACCGGGGAGCTGTTTTTT.

This clone was found a few times. The chain carries TRBV29-1 and TRBJ2-1; 11 bases line up with TRBD2. V lost 6 bases and J lost 13; bases outside the gene matches: 8. The germline gives CDR1 SQVTM, CDR2 ANQGSEA. The CDR3 is 12 residues long. The CDR3 protein is CSVKLAGVPQFF. Written as DNA, the CDR3 is TGCAGCGTCAAACTAGCGGGAGTCCCTCAGTTCTTC.

This chain connects TRBV7-8 to TRBJ2-7; D unclear. The CDR3 length is 15 residues. With 5 bases removed from V and 3 bases from J, the gap between germline ends came to 17 bases. Germline V lookup: CDR1 SGHVS, CDR2 FQNEAQ. The CDR3 coding sequence is TGTGCCAGCAGCGCCCGAGAAACCCTAAACTACGAGCAGTACTTC. Protein sequence: CASSARETLNYEQYF.

The V call is TRBV19, the J call TRBJ2-1; perhaps TRBD2 as D (6 bases). Germline CDR1 is LNHDA and CDR2 is SQIVND (reference sequence). CDR3 length equals 14 residues. Trimming took off 4 bases at V and 8 bases at J, with 15 bases between the two ends. For the CDR3, the DNA is TGTGCCAGTAGTACGCCCCGGGACTCTTATGAGCAGTTCTTC. Its translation is CASSTPRDSYEQFF. Together with reference TRBV19 and TRBJ2-1, the CDR3 gives the full variable domain: DGGITQSPKYLFRKEGQNVTLSCEQNLNHDAMYWYRQDPGQGLRLIYYSQIVNDFQKGDIAEGYSVSREKKESFPLTVTSAQKNPTAFYLCASSTPRDSYEQFFGPGTRLTVL.

The chain couples TRBV5-1 to TRBJ2-7; TRBD1 is a possible D gene (5 bases). CDR1 SGHRS and CDR2 YFSETQ come from the germline V gene. There are 15 residues in the CDR3. Trimming left V 0 bases short and J 3 bases short, with 13 bases between. CDR3 nucleotides: TGCGCCAGCAGCTTGGCAGGGAACGTTTTCTACGAGCAGTACTTC. Translation gives CASSLAGNVFYEQYF.

V gene TRBV4-2 combines with J gene TRBJ2-7; TRBD1 is a possible D gene (7 bases). The V and J ends lost 4 bases and 6 bases respectively, with 19 bases between them. Germline V gives CDR1 LGHNA, CDR2 YNFKEQ. The CDR3 loop spans 15 amino acids. The chain's CDR3 is CASSRVEGQGGEQYF. The CDR3 DNA sequence: TGTGCCAGCAGCCGGGTCGAAGGGCAGGGGGGCGAGCAGTACTTC.

Points on this clone: Other DNA sequences in the same sample also yield this CDR3. The J gene is TRBJ2-3, the V gene TRBV5-1; 11 bases are shared with TRBD2. Germline loops: CDR1 SGHRS, CDR2 YFSETQ. V gave up 0 bases and J gave up 2 bases; unmatched junction bases: 2. The CDR3 is 16 residues long. CDR3 coding DNA: TGCGCCAGCAGCTTGGGACTAGCGGGACCCACAGATACGCAGTATTTT. This sequence encodes CASSLGLAGPTDTQYF.

A few counts support this clone. The genes are TRBV7-2 and TRBJ2-1; TRBD2 matches 10 bases. Germline-derived CDR1 and CDR2 are SGHTA and FQGNSA. There are 14 residues in the CDR3. The ends lost 7 bases at V and 8 bases at J; junction bases unmatched: 8. This CDR3 reads CASTRSGGAYEQFF. The CDR3 DNA reads as TGTGCCAGCACCCGGAGCGGGGGGGCATATGAGCAGTTCTTC.

The chain combines TRBV5-1 with TRBJ2-2; TRBD1 agrees at 11 bases. Per the germline V gene, CDR1 is SGHRS and CDR2 is YFSETQ. The CDR3 runs to 16 residues. Germline trimming cut 2 bases from V and 6 bases from J; bases unmatched to any gene: 6. The CDR3 sequence: CASSLRTGGLPGELFF. The CDR3 DNA sequence: TGCGCCAGCAGCTTAAGGACAGGGGGCTTACCCGGGGAGCTGTTTTTT.

The gene calls are TRBV18 and TRBJ1-2, with 7 bases that match TRBD1. There are 18 residues in the CDR3. The V segment lost 3 bases and the J segment 6 bases; nucleotides outside the gene matches: 19. Germline CDR1 reads KGHSH; CDR2 reads LQKENI. CDR3 protein: CASSPGRNFLQGVHGYTF. The CDR3 DNA follows: TGTGCCAGCTCACCCGGCAGAAACTTCCTCCAGGGGGTCCATGGCTACACCTTC.

This clone appeared once. The gene calls are TRBV19 and TRBJ2-2, with 8 bases identical to TRBD1. Trimming removed 4 bases from V and 7 bases from J; junction bases left unmatched: 8. Germline values: CDR1 LNHDA, CDR2 SQIVND (reference sequence). This CDR3 has 15 amino acids. The CDR3 here is CASSTRTGQVGELFF. Here the CDR3 DNA reads TGTGCCAGTAGTACGCGGACAGGGCAGGTCGGGGAGCTGTTTTTT.

V and J are TRBV19 and TRBJ2-1; possibly TRBD2 for D (5 bases). Between the trimmed V and J ends, which lost 3 bases and 8 bases, there was a span of 20 bases. Germline V gives CDR1 LNHDA, CDR2 SQIVND (reference sequence). This CDR3 is 16 amino acids long. CDR3 in DNA: TGTGCCAGTAGTATGGGAGTGACACCCTTCGTGGATGAGCAGTTCTTC. It encodes CASSMGVTPFVDEQFF.

The chain links TRBV28 to TRBJ1-1; unclear D gene. The CDR3 has 15 amino acids. Germline lookup yields CDR1 MDHEN and CDR2 SYDVKM. V dropped 2 bases and J dropped 1 base, with 11 bases sitting between them. This chain's CDR3 is CASSLKQPGNTEAFF. CDR3 nucleotides: TGTGCCAGCAGTTTAAAACAGCCAGGGAACACTGAAGCTTTCTTT.

V gene TRBV10-3 combines with J gene TRBJ1-1, with 7 bases fitting TRBD1. Germline V lookup: CDR1 ENHRY, CDR2 SYGVKD. The CDR3 is made up of 15 amino acids. The trim removed 5 bases at V and 1 base at J, leaving 7 bases unmatched. The CDR3 reads CAISPEGAGNTEAFF. The CDR3 coding sequence is TGTGCCATCAGTCCCGAGGGGGCGGGGAACACTGAAGCTTTCTTT.

The chain is built from TRBV30 and TRBJ1-4, with 7 nucleotides matching TRBD1. With 2 bases clipped from V and 5 bases from J, the junction kept 8 bases outside the gene matches. Germline assignment: CDR1 GTSNPN and CDR2 SVGIG (reference sequence). CDR3 length: 15 residues. The CDR3 region is CAWSPKGQLNEKLFF. The CDR3 DNA reads TGTGCCTGGAGTCCAAAGGGACAGTTAAATGAAAAACTGTTTTTT. The full variable domain, its missing parts supplied by reference TRBV30 and TRBJ1-4, is SQTIHQWPATLVQPVGSPLSLECTVEGTSNPNLYWYRQAAGRGLQLLFYSVGIGQISSEVPQNLSASRPQDRQFILSSKKLLLSDSGFYLCAWSPKGQLNEKLFFGSGTQLSVL.

The chain is built from TRBV11-3 and TRBJ2-3; a possible D gene is TRBD2 (5 bases). Trimming pared 0 bases from V and 6 bases from J, leaving 10 bases between. Germline V lookup: CDR1 SGHNT, CDR2 YENEEA. The CDR3 runs to 14 residues. The CDR3 is CASSLDSVSDTQYF. The CDR3 DNA reads TGTGCCAGCAGCTTAGATAGCGTATCCGATACGCAGTATTTT. The entire variable domain, with the rest obtained from reference TRBV11-3 and TRBJ2-3, is as follows: EAGVVQSPRYKIIEKKQPVAFWCNPISGHNTLYWYLQNLGQGPELLIRYENEEAVDDSQLPKDRFSAERLKGVDSTLKIQPAELGDSAVYLCASSLDSVSDTQYFGPGTRLTVL.

V usage is TRBV25-1 and J usage is TRBJ2-7; TRBD1 is a possible D gene (5 bases). This CDR3 contains 15 residues. Looked up from germline, CDR1 is MGHDK and CDR2 is SYGVNS. The V and J ends lost 0 bases and 0 bases respectively, with 9 bases between them. The CDR3 nucleotides read TGTGCCAGCAGTGAATATGGGGCCAGCTCCTACGAGCAGTACTTC. It specifies CASSEYGASSYEQYF.

The rearrangement joins TRBV2 to TRBJ1-1; perhaps TRBD1 as D (5 bases). CDR3 length equals 14 residues. V gave up 6 bases and J gave up 0 bases, with 11 bases separating them. Germline V gives CDR1 SNHLY, CDR2 FYNNEI. CDR3 sequence: CASSQGGVNTEAFF. In nucleotides, the CDR3 is TGTGCCAGCAGCCAGGGAGGAGTGAACACTGAAGCTTTCTTT.

The chain employs TRBV19 and TRBJ2-2; TRBD1 aligns across 8 bases. Germline trimming cut 3 bases from V and 5 bases from J; bases unmatched to any gene: 5. The CDR3 is 15 residues long. CDR1 and CDR2 (germline): LNHDA, SQIVND (reference sequence). CDR3 sequence reads: CASSIGTGITGELFF. Written as DNA, the CDR3 is TGTGCCAGTAGTATCGGGACAGGCATTACCGGGGAGCTGTTTTTT. Drawing the rest from reference TRBV19 and TRBJ2-2, the complete variable domain is DGGITQSPKYLFRKEGQNVTLSCEQNLNHDAMYWYRQDPGQGLRLIYYSQIVNDFQKGDIAEGYSVSREKKESFPLTVTSAQKNPTAFYLCASSIGTGITGELFFGEGSRLTVL.